The subject of this entry is one T cell receptor (beta chain). The antigen remains undetermined. PCR involved 60 Vbeta and 13 Jbeta primers. Using immunoSEQ multiplex PCR, the repertoire was profiled, and TCRdb retains in-frame clones only, with some absent. The sample records 100,000 or so clones, around 75% being singletons. V gave up 2 bases and J gave up 6 bases, with 10 bases separating them. Per germline, CDR1 MDHEN and CDR2 SYDVKM. The CDR3 spans 13 residues. The source of the sample is a study of cytomegalovirus exposure and HLA in healthy donors. Overall study findings and caveats: It was reported that TCR beta sequences correctly inferred the HLA-A and HLA-B alleles for most subjects.

Sequencing was done on a sample of PBMCs. This TCR was sampled from a man aged 40-50 years in good health and CMV-seronegative. The rearrangement uses TRBV28 and TRBJ1-2; D may be TRBD1 (5 bases). CDR3 DNA sequence: TGTGCCAGCAGTTTAGCAGGGAGGAATGGCTACACCTTC. This sequence encodes CASSLAGRNGYTF.